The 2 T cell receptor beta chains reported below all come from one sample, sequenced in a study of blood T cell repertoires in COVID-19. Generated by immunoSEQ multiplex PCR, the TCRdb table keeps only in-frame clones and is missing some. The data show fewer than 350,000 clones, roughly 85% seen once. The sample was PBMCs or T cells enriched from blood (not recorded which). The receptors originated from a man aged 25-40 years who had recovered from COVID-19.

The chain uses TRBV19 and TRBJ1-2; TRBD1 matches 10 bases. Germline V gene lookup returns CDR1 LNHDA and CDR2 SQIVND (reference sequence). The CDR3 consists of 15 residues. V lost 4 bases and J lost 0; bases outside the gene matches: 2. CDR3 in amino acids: CASSKGQGTNYGYTF. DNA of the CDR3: TGTGCCAGTAGTAAGGGACAGGGGACTAACTATGGCTACACCTTC.

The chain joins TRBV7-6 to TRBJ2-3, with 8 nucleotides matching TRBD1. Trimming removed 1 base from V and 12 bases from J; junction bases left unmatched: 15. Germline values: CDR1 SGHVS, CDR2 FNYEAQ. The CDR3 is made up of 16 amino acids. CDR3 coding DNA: TGTGCCAGCAGCTTAGGAAGGGGGACAGGAGGGGCTGGCCAGTATTTT. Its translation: CASSLGRGTGGAGQYF. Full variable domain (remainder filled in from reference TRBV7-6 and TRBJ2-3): GAGVSQSPRYKVTKRGQDVALRCDPISGHVSLYWYRQALGQGPEFLTYFNYEAQQDKSGLPNDRFSAERPEGSISTLTIQRTEQRDSAMYRCASSLGRGTGGAGQYFGPGTRLTVL.